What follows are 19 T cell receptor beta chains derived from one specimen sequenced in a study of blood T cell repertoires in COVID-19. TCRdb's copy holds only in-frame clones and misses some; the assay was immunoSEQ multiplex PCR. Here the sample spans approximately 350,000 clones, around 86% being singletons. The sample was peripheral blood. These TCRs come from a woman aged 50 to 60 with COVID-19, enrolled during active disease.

DNA of the CDR3: TGTGCCACCAGTCCGACGGGCGGGACAGTTAGCACAGATACGCAGTATTTT. As protein: CATSPTGGTVSTDTQYF. V is TRBV15 and J is TRBJ2-3; perhaps TRBD1 as D (7 bases). CDR1 is LNHNV, CDR2 YYDKDF, per germline (reference sequence). This CDR3 is 17 amino acids long. Trimming took 6 bases from V and 0 from J, leaving 19 bases between them.

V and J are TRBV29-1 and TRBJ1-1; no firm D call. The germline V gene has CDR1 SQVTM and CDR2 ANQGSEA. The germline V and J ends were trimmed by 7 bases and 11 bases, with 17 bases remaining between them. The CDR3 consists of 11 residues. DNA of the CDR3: TGCAGCGCCGAACTGGTCAGAGGGGCTTTCTTT. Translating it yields CSAELVRGAFF.

CDR3 residues: CASNLWGGHPGELFF. The CDR3 DNA is TGTGCCAGTAACCTCTGGGGAGGTCACCCCGGGGAGCTGTTTTTT. The chain joins TRBV27 to TRBJ2-2, with D maybe TRBD2 (6 bases). The CDR3 consists of 15 residues. Germline-derived CDR1 and CDR2 are MNHEY and SMNVEV (reference sequence). V was trimmed by 9 bases and J by 6 bases, leaving 20 bases between them.

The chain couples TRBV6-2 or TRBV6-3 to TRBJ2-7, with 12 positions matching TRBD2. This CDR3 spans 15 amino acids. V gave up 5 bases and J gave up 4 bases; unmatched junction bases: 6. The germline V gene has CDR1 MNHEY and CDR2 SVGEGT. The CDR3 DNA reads TGTGCCAGCAGTCCCGAGACTAGCGGGAGTTACGAGCAGTACTTC. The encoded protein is CASSPETSGSYEQYF.

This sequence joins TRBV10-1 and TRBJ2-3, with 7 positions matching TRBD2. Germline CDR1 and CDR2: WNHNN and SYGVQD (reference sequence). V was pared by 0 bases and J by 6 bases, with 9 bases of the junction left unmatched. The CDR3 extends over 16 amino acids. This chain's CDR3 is CASSESVAGKVDTQYF. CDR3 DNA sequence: TGCGCCAGCAGTGAGTCAGTAGCGGGCAAGGTGGATACGCAGTATTTT.

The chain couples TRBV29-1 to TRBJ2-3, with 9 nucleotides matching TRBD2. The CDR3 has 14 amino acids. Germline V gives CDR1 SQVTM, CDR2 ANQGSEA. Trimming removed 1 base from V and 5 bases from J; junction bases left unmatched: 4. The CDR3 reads CSVEVSGRVDTQYF. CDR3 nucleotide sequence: TGCAGCGTTGAAGTTAGCGGGAGAGTAGATACGCAGTATTTT.

The CDR3 DNA follows: TGTGCCAGCACCCCATTAAGCGGGAGCTCCAGCGAGCAGTACTTC. Translating gives CASTPLSGSSSEQYF. The chain couples TRBV6-6 to TRBJ2-7; 8 positions match TRBD2. Germline CDR1 reads MNHNY; CDR2 reads SVGAGI (reference sequence). The CDR3 spans 15 residues. The V gene end was trimmed by 7 bases and the J gene end by 6 bases; junction bases not matched to a gene: 14.

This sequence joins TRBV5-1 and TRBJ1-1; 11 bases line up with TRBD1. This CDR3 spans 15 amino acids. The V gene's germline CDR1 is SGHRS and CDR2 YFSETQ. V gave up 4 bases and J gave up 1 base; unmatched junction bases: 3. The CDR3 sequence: CASSRTGGPNTEAFF. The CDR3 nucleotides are TGCGCCAGCAGCAGGACAGGGGGCCCGAACACTGAAGCTTTCTTT.

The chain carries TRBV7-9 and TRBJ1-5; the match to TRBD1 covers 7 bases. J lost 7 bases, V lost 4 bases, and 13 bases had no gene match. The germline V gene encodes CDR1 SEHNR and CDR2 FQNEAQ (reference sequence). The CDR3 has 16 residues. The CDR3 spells CASSSEAGTANQPQHF. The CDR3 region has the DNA TGTGCCAGCAGCTCGGAGGCCGGGACAGCAAACCAGCCCCAGCATTTT.

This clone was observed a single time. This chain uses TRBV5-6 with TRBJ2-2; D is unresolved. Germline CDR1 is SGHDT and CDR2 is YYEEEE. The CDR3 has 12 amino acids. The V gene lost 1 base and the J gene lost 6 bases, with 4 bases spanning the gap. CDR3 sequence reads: CASSLQAGELFF. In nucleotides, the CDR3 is TGTGCCAGCAGCTTGCAGGCCGGGGAGCTGTTTTTT. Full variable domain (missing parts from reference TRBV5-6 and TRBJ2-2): DAGVTQSPTHLIKTRGQQVTLRCSPKSGHDTVSWYQQALGQGPQFIFQYYEEEERQRGNFPDRFSGHQFPNYSSELNVNALLLGDSALYLCASSLQAGELFFGEGSRLTVL.

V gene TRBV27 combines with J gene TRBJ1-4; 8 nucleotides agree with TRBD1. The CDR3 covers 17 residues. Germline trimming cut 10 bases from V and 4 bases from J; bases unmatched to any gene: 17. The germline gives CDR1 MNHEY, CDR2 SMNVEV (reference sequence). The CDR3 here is CATRIGQGGAINEKLFF. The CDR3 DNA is TGTGCCACCCGTATAGGACAGGGAGGGGCAATTAATGAAAAACTGTTTTTT.

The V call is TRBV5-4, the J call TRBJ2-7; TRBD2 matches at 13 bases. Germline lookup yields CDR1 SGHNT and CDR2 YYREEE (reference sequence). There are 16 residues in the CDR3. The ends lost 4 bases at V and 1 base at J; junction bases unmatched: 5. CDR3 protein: CASSGGTSGMSYEQYF. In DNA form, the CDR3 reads TGTGCCAGCAGCGGCGGGACTAGCGGGATGTCCTACGAGCAGTACTTC. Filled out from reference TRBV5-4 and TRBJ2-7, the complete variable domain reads ETGVTQSPTHLIKTRGQQVTLRCSSQSGHNTVSWYQQALGQGPQFIFQYYREEENGRGNFPPRFSGLQFPNYSSELNVNALELDDSALYLCASSGGTSGMSYEQYFGPGTRLTVT.

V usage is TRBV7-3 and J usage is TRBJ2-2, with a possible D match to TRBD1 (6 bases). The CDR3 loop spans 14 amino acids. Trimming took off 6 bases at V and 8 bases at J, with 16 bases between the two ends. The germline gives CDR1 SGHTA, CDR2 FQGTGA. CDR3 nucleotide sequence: TGTGCCAGCAGTTTTTACTCAGGGGAAGGGGAGCTGTTTTTT. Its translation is CASSFYSGEGELFF. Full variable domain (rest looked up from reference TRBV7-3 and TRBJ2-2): GAGVSQTPSNKVTEKGKYVELRCDPISGHTALYWYRQSLGQGPEFLIYFQGTGAADDSGLPNDRFFAVRPEGSVSTLKIQRTERGDSAVYLCASSFYSGEGELFFGEGSRLTVL.

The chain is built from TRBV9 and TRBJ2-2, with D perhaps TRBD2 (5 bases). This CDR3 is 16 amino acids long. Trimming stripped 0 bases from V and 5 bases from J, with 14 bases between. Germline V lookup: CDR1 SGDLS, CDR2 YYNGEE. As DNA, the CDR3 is TGTGCCAGCAGCGTAGAGCGAGGAGAGGGAACCGGGGAGCTGTTTTTT. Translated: CASSVERGEGTGELFF.

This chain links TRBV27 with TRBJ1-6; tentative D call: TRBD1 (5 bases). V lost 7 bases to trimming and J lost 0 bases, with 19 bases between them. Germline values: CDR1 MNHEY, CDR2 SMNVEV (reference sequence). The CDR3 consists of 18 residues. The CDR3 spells CASTQLGTDSSYNSPLHF. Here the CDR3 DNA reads TGTGCCAGCACCCAACTGGGGACTGACAGCTCCTATAATTCACCCCTCCACTTT.

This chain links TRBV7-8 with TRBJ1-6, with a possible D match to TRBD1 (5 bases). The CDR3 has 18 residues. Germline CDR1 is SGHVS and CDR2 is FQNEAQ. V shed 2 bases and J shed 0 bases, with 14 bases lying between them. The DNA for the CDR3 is TGTGCCAGCAGCTTATTTGGGGCCCTAAGCTCCTATAATTCACCCCTCCACTTT. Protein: CASSLFGALSSYNSPLHF.

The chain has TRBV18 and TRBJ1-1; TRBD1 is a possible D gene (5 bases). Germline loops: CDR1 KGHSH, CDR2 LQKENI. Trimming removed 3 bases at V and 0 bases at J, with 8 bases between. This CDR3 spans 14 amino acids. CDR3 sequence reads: CASSPTEMNTEAFF. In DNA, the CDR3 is TGTGCCAGCTCACCGACAGAGATGAACACTGAAGCTTTCTTT.

The CDR3 region has the DNA TGTGCCAGCAGCCCGCTTCATTCCGGGAACACTGAAGCTTTCTTT. Protein: CASSPLHSGNTEAFF. This sequence joins TRBV5-6 and TRBJ1-1; D remains ambiguous. The CDR3 is made up of 15 amino acids. The V and J ends lost 4 bases and 1 base respectively, with 14 bases between them. The germline V gene encodes CDR1 SGHDT and CDR2 YYEEEE.

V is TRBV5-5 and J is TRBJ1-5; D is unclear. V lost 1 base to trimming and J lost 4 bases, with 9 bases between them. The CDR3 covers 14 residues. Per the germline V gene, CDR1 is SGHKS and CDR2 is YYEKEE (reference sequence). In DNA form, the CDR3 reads TGTGCCAGCAGCTTGAACAGCCAGAATCAGCCCCAGCATTTT. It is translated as CASSLNSQNQPQHF.